Listed here are 13 T cell receptor beta chains from one sample, sequenced in a study of blood T cell repertoires in COVID-19. TCRdb's table, derived via immunoSEQ multiplex PCR, lists solely in-frame clones and lacks some. This table has hundreds of thousands of clones, less than 90% appearing once. The sequenced sample was peripheral blood. These receptors were collected from a woman in her 70s with active or convalescent COVID-19.

The chain carries TRBV27 and TRBJ2-2; possibly TRBD1 for D (5 bases). CDR1 is MNHEY, CDR2 SMNVEV, per germline (reference sequence). The CDR3 is made up of 18 amino acids. V was pared by 5 bases and J by 0 bases, with 19 bases between. The CDR3 DNA reads TGTGCCAGCAGTCCCTTAAGGACACAAACCACGAACACCGGGGAGCTGTTTTTT. Translated, it gives CASSPLRTQTTNTGELFF.

This sequence joins TRBV28 and TRBJ1-2; TRBD1 is a possible D gene (5 bases). Per the germline V gene, CDR1 is MDHEN and CDR2 is SYDVKM. V was pared by 5 bases and J by 4 bases, with 26 bases between. This CDR3 contains 18 residues. The CDR3 loop reads CASSPPFPLAGGGYGYTF. The CDR3 bases are TGTGCCAGCAGTCCCCCGTTTCCTCTGGCGGGGGGTGGCTATGGCTACACCTTC.

V and J are TRBV25-1 and TRBJ1-5; tentatively, D is TRBD1 (6 bases). V was pared by 3 bases and J by 3 bases, with 9 bases between. CDR1 and CDR2 (germline): MGHDK, SYGVNS. The CDR3 has 14 residues. The CDR3 region is CASSDYRVNQPQHF. CDR3 coding DNA: TGTGCCAGCAGTGATTACAGGGTCAATCAGCCCCAGCATTTT.

To note about this clone: One end of the junction fails to match germline, which may point to a read error. This chain joins TRBV27 and TRBJ2-1; 7 bases map to TRBD2. The CDR3 sequence is 13 residues long. Germline CDR1 reads MNHEY; CDR2 reads SMNVEV (reference sequence). CDR3 coding DNA: TGTGCCAGCAGTTTATCACCTTGGGAGGGGAGGCTCTTC. Translation gives CASSLSPWEGRLF.

The table lists this clone with a few counts. The rearrangement links TRBV6-5 to TRBJ2-1, with D possibly TRBD2 on 6 matching bases. The CDR3 contains 15 residues. V was cut by 4 bases and J by 1 base, with 11 bases left in between. The germline CDR1 and CDR2 sequences are MNHEY and SVGAGI. The CDR3 loop reads CASSSRRGSYNEQFF. In nucleotides, the CDR3 is TGTGCCAGCAGTTCTAGGCGGGGTTCCTACAATGAGCAGTTCTTC.

The V and J genes are TRBV6-1 and TRBJ1-1; no clear D. In germline, CDR1 is MNHNS, CDR2 SASEGT. CDR3 length: 13 amino acids. The V end lost 1 base, the J end lost 1 base, and 4 bases lay between the germline ends. CDR3 sequence reads: CASSEVSNTEAFF. The CDR3 region has the DNA TGTGCCAGCAGTGAAGTCTCGAACACTGAAGCTTTCTTT.

The chain carries TRBV6-5 and TRBJ1-2, with D perhaps matching TRBD1 (6 bases). Trimming removed 4 bases at V and 2 bases at J, with 8 bases between. CDR3 length: 13 amino acids. Germline-derived CDR1 and CDR2 are MNHEY and SVGAGI. DNA of the CDR3: TGTGCCAGCAGTTTCGACAGGAACTATGGCTACACCTTC. The encoded protein is CASSFDRNYGYTF.

The gene calls are TRBV6-5 and TRBJ1-1; 7 bases match TRBD1. In germline, CDR1 is MNHEY, CDR2 SVGAGI. With V trimmed by 0 bases and J by 4 bases, 5 bases remained unmatched. The CDR3 extends over 15 amino acids. CDR3 in amino acids: CASSYSRQGTTEAFF. CDR3 DNA: TGTGCCAGCAGTTACTCGAGACAGGGTACCACTGAAGCTTTCTTT.

In this sample, this clone turned up many times. The chain links TRBV4-1 to TRBJ1-2; TRBD1 might be the D (6 bases). Trimming took off 3 bases at V and 8 bases at J, with 16 bases between the two ends. CDR1 is MGHRA, CDR2 YSYEKL, per germline. This CDR3 comprises 14 residues. The CDR3 loop reads CASSQGTGIGGYTF. Here the CDR3 DNA reads TGCGCCAGCAGCCAGGGAACAGGGATCGGGGGCTACACCTTC.

The rearrangement uses TRBV7-9 and TRBJ1-5, with D perhaps matching TRBD1 (5 bases). The length of the CDR3 is 16 residues. From germline, CDR1 is SEHNR and CDR2 FQNEAQ (reference sequence). Trimming removed 6 bases from V and 6 bases from J, with 21 bases in between. This CDR3 is CASRKELSGVGQPQHF. Here the CDR3 DNA reads TGTGCCAGCAGAAAAGAGTTATCGGGGGTAGGTCAGCCCCAGCATTTT.

The gene calls are TRBV28 and TRBJ1-3; TRBD1 agrees at 8 bases. CDR1 is MDHEN, CDR2 SYDVKM, per germline. The CDR3 covers 16 residues. With 5 bases clipped from V and 4 bases from J, the junction kept 10 bases outside the gene matches. CDR3 residues: CASSGPGQGIGNTIYF. CDR3 in DNA: TGTGCCAGCAGTGGACCCGGACAGGGTATCGGAAACACCATATATTTT.

This sequence joins TRBV7-8 and TRBJ2-5; a weak D match, TRBD2 (6 bases). Between the trimmed V and J ends, which lost 4 bases and 4 bases, there was a span of 22 bases. This CDR3 is 17 amino acids long. Germline CDR1 SGHVS, CDR2 FQNEAQ. CDR3 DNA sequence: TGTGCCAGCAGCTCACCCCCGGCAGGGTTGGGGGGAGAGACCCAGTACTTC. Its translation: CASSSPPAGLGGETQYF.

V usage is TRBV3-1 (or the pseudogene TRBV3-2) and J usage is TRBJ1-2, with no clear D. V lost 0 bases and J 4 bases, leaving 15 bases between the germline ends. Germline CDR1 LGHDT, CDR2 YNNKEL (reference sequence). This CDR3 is built from 16 residues. The CDR3: CASSQEGFSGSYGYTF. CDR3 bases: TGTGCCAGCAGCCAAGAAGGATTTTCAGGCAGCTATGGCTACACCTTC.